A selection of T cell receptor beta chains follows, all from one sample in a study of cytomegalovirus exposure and HLA in healthy donors. Libraries were prepared by immunoSEQ multiplex PCR; TCRdb keeps only in-frame clonotypes and omits some of them. Among some 350,000 clones listed, around 90% were seen once. Material for sequencing was PBMCs. The receptors here all came from a young woman in good health and CMV-seropositive. Both conserved end residues are part of each CDR3. The order of the fields is J gene, clone size, D gene, V gene, CDR3 protein, CDR3 DNA. D genes are given only for firm matches. Part of the rows lack a size; the others show once, few, many or a class for expanded clones.

J: TRBJ2-1
size: .
D: .
V: TRBV7-8
CDR3: CASSLALDFSYNEQFF
DNA: TGTGCCAGCAGCTTAGCCCTGGATTTCTCCTACAATGAGCAGTTCTTC

J: TRBJ2-7
size: .
D: .
V: TRBV6-1
CDR3: CASRGGGAGNEQYF
DNA: TGTGCCAGCAGGGGAGGAGGGGCTGGGAACGAGCAGTACTTC

J: TRBJ2-7
size: .
D: .
V: TRBV9
CDR3: CASSAAVQFEYEQYF
DNA: TGTGCCAGCAGCGCCGCAGTCCAGTTCGAGTACGAGCAGTACTTC

J: TRBJ2-7
size: few
D: .
V: TRBV10-3
CDR3: CAISESRLGGEQYF
DNA: TGTGCCATCAGTGAGTCGAGGTTGGGGGGCGAGCAGTACTTC

J: TRBJ2-7
size: .
D: .
V: TRBV18
CDR3: CASATGSYEQYF
DNA: TGTGCCAGCGCGACAGGTTCCTACGAGCAGTACTTC

J: TRBJ2-3
size: .
D: .
V: TRBV5-6
CDR3: CASSLPGAVSTDTQYF
DNA: TGTGCCAGCAGCTTACCAGGGGCGGTTAGCACAGATACGCAGTATTTT

J: TRBJ2-7
size: .
D: TRBD1
V: TRBV6-5
CDR3: CASTGDRVQEQYF
DNA: TGTGCCAGCACAGGTGACAGGGTTCAAGAGCAGTACTTC

J: TRBJ2-1
size: .
D: TRBD2
V: TRBV9
CDR3: CASSQWTSGYNEQFF
DNA: TGTGCCAGCAGCCAGTGGACTAGCGGTTACAATGAGCAGTTCTTC

J: TRBJ2-7
size: .
D: TRBD2
V: TRBV4-3
CDR3: CASSYSSGGFLVEQYF
DNA: TGCGCCAGCAGCTACAGTAGCGGGGGGTTCCTTGTCGAGCAGTACTTC

J: TRBJ2-3
size: .
D: TRBD2
V: TRBV2
CDR3: CASRDSGSTDTQYF
DNA: TGTGCCAGCAGGGATAGCGGGAGCACAGATACGCAGTATTTT

J: TRBJ2-1
size: .
D: TRBD1
V: TRBV9
CDR3: CASTTGGIDEQFF
DNA: TGTGCCAGCACCACAGGGGGTATCGATGAGCAGTTCTTC

J: TRBJ1-4
size: .
D: .
V: TRBV4-2
CDR3: CASSIRAERESFEKLFF
DNA: TGTGCCAGCAGCATCCGGGCGGAAAGGGAATCGTTTGAAAAACTGTTTTTT

J: TRBJ2-7
size: .
D: TRBD2
V: TRBV18
CDR3: CASSLGLGSDEQYF
DNA: TGTGCCAGCTCACTGGGACTAGGGTCCGACGAGCAGTACTTC

J: TRBJ1-2
size: .
D: .
V: TRBV28
CDR3: CASRERGYGYTF
DNA: TGTGCCAGCAGAGAGCGGGGCTATGGCTACACCTTC

J: TRBJ2-7
size: .
D: .
V: TRBV30
CDR3: CAWSEGLSYEQYF
DNA: TGTGCCTGGAGCGAGGGGCTTTCCTACGAGCAGTACTTC

J: TRBJ2-7
size: .
D: .
V: TRBV27
CDR3: CASTSTGAGSYEQYF
DNA: TGTGCCAGCACTAGTACGGGGGCTGGCTCCTACGAGCAGTACTTC

J: TRBJ2-5
size: .
D: .
V: TRBV7-8
CDR3: CASSRRVQETQYF
DNA: TGTGCCAGCAGCCGCAGGGTCCAAGAGACCCAGTACTTC

J: TRBJ2-7
size: .
D: TRBD1
V: TRBV28
CDR3: CASSLTGGEQYF
DNA: TGTGCCAGCAGCCTGACAGGGGGCGAGCAGTACTTC

J: TRBJ2-7
size: few
D: .
V: TRBV30
CDR3: CAYSEGESYEQYF
DNA: TGTGCCTACAGCGAAGGGGAATCCTACGAGCAGTACTTC

J: TRBJ2-4
size: .
D: TRBD2
V: TRBV2
CDR3: CASSRGTSGRAKNIQYF
DNA: TGTGCCAGCAGTAGAGGGACTAGCGGGAGAGCCAAAAACATTCAGTACTTC

J: TRBJ2-7
size: .
D: .
V: TRBV28
CDR3: CASSLINPGARHEQYF
DNA: TGTGCCAGCAGTTTAATCAACCCGGGGGCGCGCCACGAGCAGTACTTC

J: TRBJ2-7
size: .
D: .
V: TRBV5-1
CDR3: CASSPSRASYEQYF
DNA: TGCGCCAGCAGCCCTAGTAGGGCCTCCTACGAGCAGTACTTC

J: TRBJ1-1
size: .
D: .
V: TRBV10-3
CDR3: CAISDYRVGSNAEAFF
DNA: TGTGCCATCAGTGATTACAGGGTTGGATCAAATGCTGAAGCTTTCTTT

J: TRBJ1-5
size: .
D: TRBD1
V: TRBV6-5
CDR3: CASSYRTGDQPQHF
DNA: TGTGCCAGCAGTTACCGGACAGGGGATCAGCCCCAGCATTTT

J: TRBJ1-5
size: .
D: TRBD1
V: TRBV19
CDR3: CASSTRGTGTSNQPQHF
DNA: TGTGCCAGTAGTACCCGAGGGACAGGGACAAGCAATCAGCCCCAGCATTTT

J: TRBJ2-1
size: .
D: .
V: TRBV7-2
CDR3: CASSIGQSYNEQFF
DNA: TGTGCCAGCAGCATTGGACAGAGTTACAATGAGCAGTTCTTC

J: TRBJ2-5
size: .
D: .
V: TRBV30
CDR3: CAWSDGLSPQYF
DNA: TGTGCCTGGAGTGACGGACTATCGCCCCAGTACTTC

J: TRBJ2-6
size: .
D: .
V: TRBV13
CDR3: CASSFKVSGANVLTF
DNA: TGTGCCAGCAGCTTTAAGGTCTCTGGGGCCAACGTCCTGACTTTC

J: TRBJ1-6
size: .
D: TRBD1
V: TRBV30
CDR3: CAWMRQGAWYSPLHF
DNA: TGTGCCTGGATGCGACAGGGGGCTTGGTATTCACCCCTCCACTTT

J: TRBJ1-3
size: .
D: .
V: TRBV11-2
CDR3: CASSLLPSGFSGNTIYF
DNA: TGTGCCAGCAGCTTACTCCCGTCGGGGTTCTCTGGAAACACCATATATTTT

J: TRBJ2-3
size: .
D: .
V: TRBV6-1
CDR3: CASSDGAWTDTQYF
DNA: TGTGCCAGCAGTGACGGAGCGTGGACAGATACGCAGTATTTT

J: TRBJ2-7
size: .
D: .
V: TRBV30
CDR3: CAWSAGLDYYEQYF
DNA: TGTGCCTGGAGTGCAGGTCTCGATTACTACGAGCAGTACTTC

J: TRBJ1-2
size: .
D: TRBD1
V: TRBV5-1
CDR3: CASSEDRAFLSGYTF
DNA: TGCGCCAGCAGCGAAGACAGGGCTTTTTTATCAGGCTACACCTTC

J: TRBJ2-2
size: once
D: TRBD1
V: TRBV4-3
CDR3: CASSQDRSGGRTGELFF
DNA: TGCGCCAGCAGCCAAGATAGGTCAGGGGGCCGAACCGGGGAGCTGTTTTTT

J: TRBJ1-5
size: .
D: TRBD1
V: TRBV2
CDR3: CASEPGQGNQPQHF
DNA: TGTGCCAGCGAACCGGGACAGGGCAATCAGCCCCAGCATTTT

J: TRBJ1-5
size: .
D: .
V: TRBV4-2
CDR3: CASSQDLGTGTQPQHF
DNA: TGTGCCAGCAGCCAAGATTTGGGTACAGGGACTCAGCCCCAGCATTTT

J: TRBJ1-3
size: few
D: .
V: TRBV16
CDR3: CASSQSTQGSSGNTIYF
DNA: TGTGCCAGCAGCCAATCAACACAGGGTAGCTCTGGAAACACCATATATTTT

J: TRBJ2-3
size: .
D: TRBD2
V: TRBV5-1
CDR3: CASSSTSGGRTDTQYF
DNA: TGCGCCAGCAGCTCGACTAGCGGGGGCCGCACAGATACGCAGTATTTT

J: TRBJ2-3
size: .
D: TRBD2
V: TRBV7-8
CDR3: CASSLAGGEDTQYF
DNA: TGTGCCAGCAGCTTAGCGGGGGGGGAGGATACGCAGTATTTT

J: TRBJ1-2
size: .
D: TRBD1
V: TRBV27
CDR3: CASGPGQGSGGYTF
DNA: TGTGCCAGCGGACCGGGACAGGGGAGTGGAGGCTACACCTTC

J: TRBJ2-3
size: .
D: .
V: TRBV9
CDR3: CASSVAGFLTDTQYF
DNA: TGTGCCAGCAGCGTAGCGGGTTTCCTCACAGATACGCAGTATTTT

J: TRBJ2-5
size: .
D: .
V: TRBV9
CDR3: CASSVVTGETQYF
DNA: TGTGCCAGCAGCGTAGTCACAGGGGAGACCCAGTACTTC

J: TRBJ2-2
size: .
D: .
V: TRBV6-5
CDR3: CASSQSTGELFF
DNA: TGTGCCAGCAGTCAATCCACCGGGGAGCTGTTTTTT

J: TRBJ1-6
size: .
D: .
V: TRBV30
CDR3: CAWSYNLGSPLHF
DNA: TGTGCCTGGAGTTATAACTTGGGTTCACCCCTCCACTTT

J: TRBJ1-4
size: .
D: .
V: TRBV2
CDR3: CASTGEGEKLFF
DNA: TGTGCCAGCACGGGGGAGGGGGAAAAACTGTTTTTT

J: TRBJ1-4
size: .
D: TRBD1
V: TRBV2
CDR3: CASSRGTGATNEKLFF
DNA: TGTGCCAGCAGCCGAGGGACAGGGGCGACTAATGAAAAACTGTTTTTT